A selection of T cell receptor beta chains follows, all from one sample in a study of regulatory T cells in long-lasting Graves disease. TCRdb called the multiplex PCR reads again in MiXCR, with one record for every CDR3 protein. The table has about 540,000 distinct CDR3 sequences, approximately 12% seen once. These same records also appear under a second study, on T cells in Graves' hyperthyroidism and ophthalmopathy.

The sequencing used peripheral blood mononuclear cells (PBMCs), collected at new diagnosis, from a patient treated with antithyroid drugs. Receptors were obtained from a man between 25 and 39 years old with Graves disease. Both conserved end residues are part of each CDR3. The D gene is left open where the match is weak. Some rows mark clone size as missing; the rest say once, few, many or name a class of expanded clone.

many	TRBV7-9	TRBJ2-3	TRBD2	TGTGCCAGCAGCCCTGGACTAGCGCGCCAGGCAGATACGCAGTATTTT	CASSPGLARQADTQYF
few	TRBV5-1	TRBJ1-3	-	TGCGCCAGCAGCTACACCACAGGCTCTGGAAACACCATATATTTT	CASSYTTGSGNTIYF
many	TRBV5-1	TRBJ2-1	-	TGCGCCACCGGGCTAGCCTTTGACAATGAGCAGTTCTTC	CATGLAFDNEQFF
many	TRBV11-2	TRBJ2-1	-	TGTGCCAGCAGTCACTCCCGCTCCTACAATGGGCAGTTCTTC	CASSHSRSYNGQFF
few	TRBV5-1	TRBJ1-1	-	TGCGCCAGCAGCCCCCGCCGTGGGGAGAACACTGAAGCTTTCTTT	CASSPRRGENTEAFF
many	TRBV6-5	TRBJ1-2	-	TGTGCCAGCAGTTACTATACCAGAACAGGGCCCGCCGGCTACACCTTC	CASSYYTRTGPAGYTF
-	TRBV18	TRBJ2-2	-	TGTGCCAGCTCACCACCGGGCCGGGAGACGGTCGGGGAGCTGTTTTTT	CASSPPGRETVGELFF
many	TRBV2	TRBJ2-3	TRBD2	TGTGCCAGCAGTGTGGAAGCGGGAGGGAAGGATACGCAGTATTTT	CASSVEAGGKDTQYF
many	TRBV30	TRBJ1-2	-	TGTGCCTGGAGTCCGAGCTTCGAGCTAGGCTACACCTTC	CAWSPSFELGYTF
many	TRBV10-1	TRBJ2-5	-	TGCGCCAGCAGTCGACTTATCCAAGAGACCCAGTACTTC	CASSRLIQETQYF
-	TRBV18	TRBJ2-7	TRBD2	TGTGCCAGCTCACCATGGACTAGCGGGAACGAGCAGTACTTC	CASSPWTSGNEQYF
-	TRBV7-9	TRBJ2-3	TRBD2	TGTGCCAGCAGCCGAGGACTAGCGGGAGGCAACACAGATACGCAGTATTTT	CASSRGLAGGNTDTQYF
few	TRBV15	TRBJ2-1	TRBD2	TGTGCCACCAGCAGGCTAGCGGGAGATATCGATGAGCAGTTCTTC	CATSRLAGDIDEQFF
many	TRBV6-4	TRBJ1-5	-	TGTGCCAGCAGTGACGGTAGCAATCAGCCCCAGCATTTT	CASSDGSNQPQHF
few	TRBV10-3	TRBJ2-7	-	TGTGCCATCAGTGGATCTGAGACAGAGAGCTCCTACGAGCAGTACTTC	CAISGSETESSYEQYF
few	TRBV29-1	TRBJ1-3	-	TGCAGCGTTGTTGAGACCTCTGGAAACACCATATATTTT	CSVVETSGNTIYF
few	TRBV2	TRBJ2-5	TRBD2	TGTGCCAGCAGCCAATACGGATGGGAGGGGGAGACCCAGTACTTC	CASSQYGWEGETQYF
few	TRBV18	TRBJ2-7	TRBD1	TGTGCCAGCTCACCAGGGACAGGGTCTATGGACGAGCAGTACTTC	CASSPGTGSMDEQYF
few	TRBV27	TRBJ1-1	TRBD1	TGTGCCAGCAGTTACGGGGACAGGGGGCGCATCACTGAAGCTTTCTTT	CASSYGDRGRITEAFF
-	TRBV24-1	TRBJ2-1	TRBD2	TGTGCCACCAGTGAAAGCGGGACCCTCCTGAGGGCGAGTGAGCAGTTCTTC	CATSESGTLLRASEQFF
many	TRBV19	TRBJ1-2	-	TGTGCCAGTAGTAGCAGACCGACAGTTCACGGGGACTATGGCTACACCTTC	CASSSRPTVHGDYGYTF
many	TRBV20-1	TRBJ2-3	TRBD2	TGCAGTGCCAAGGACCCCGGGACTAGCGGGAGTTATACGCAGTATTTT	CSAKDPGTSGSYTQYF
few	TRBV5-1	TRBJ2-7	TRBD2	TGCGCCAGCAGCTTGGAAGGGAGGGGCTACGAGCAGTACTTC	CASSLEGRGYEQYF
many	TRBV6-5	TRBJ2-2	-	TGTGCCAGCAGTTTTGATAAATTCGCGAACACCGGGGAGCTGTTTTTT	CASSFDKFANTGELFF
many	TRBV3-1	TRBJ1-1	-	TGTGCCAGCAGCCCCCGAACCGACACTGAAGCTTTCTTT	CASSPRTDTEAFF
-	TRBV6-1	TRBJ2-7	TRBD2	TGTGCCGGCAGTGAGAACTTTAGCGGGAGTTCCTCCTACGAGCAGTACTTC	CAGSENFSGSSSYEQYF
many	TRBV6-2/TRBV6-3	TRBJ2-2	TRBD1	TGTGCCAGCAGCGGACGAAGGGGGCCCACCGGGGAGCTGTTTTTT	CASSGRRGPTGELFF
many	TRBV7-9	TRBJ2-7	TRBD2	TGTGCCAGCAGCTTAGATTTCAGCGGGAGGGTTAGCTCCTACGAGCAGTACTTC	CASSLDFSGRVSSYEQYF
few	TRBV14	TRBJ2-7	-	TGTGCCAGCAGCAAGGACAGCGAGCAGTGCTTC	CASSKDSEQCF
-	TRBV4-1	TRBJ2-1	-	TGCGCCAGCAGCCAGATAAATGAGCAGTTCTTC	CASSQINEQFF
-	TRBV28	TRBJ2-7	-	TGTGCCAGCAGCGGGCCGGAGTTGAGGGCGGATTACGAGCAGTACTTC	CASSGPELRADYEQYF
-	TRBV30	TRBJ1-3	-	TGTGCCTGGAGTCGGAACATCCTCTCTGGAAACACCATATATTTT	CAWSRNILSGNTIYF
many	TRBV6-1	TRBJ1-1	-	TGTGCCAGCAGGCGGGGCGAAGCCCCTGAAGCTTTCTTT	CASRRGEAPEAFF
many	TRBV12-3/TRBV12-4	TRBJ1-1	-	TGTGCCAGCAGTTTATGGGGCTGGGGCCCGAACACTGAAGCTTTCTTT	CASSLWGWGPNTEAFF
many	TRBV6-2/TRBV6-3	TRBJ2-5	TRBD2	TGTGCCAGCAGTTACAGTAGCGGGGCAGAGACCCAGTACTTC	CASSYSSGAETQYF
few	TRBV18	TRBJ2-7	TRBD1	TGTGCCAGCTCACCACTGGGGACAGGGGGCCATGAGCAGTACTTC	CASSPLGTGGHEQYF
many	TRBV7-2	TRBJ2-7	TRBD1	TGTGCCAGCAGCCCGCATGGGACAGCTATTGACGAGCAGTACTTC	CASSPHGTAIDEQYF
many	TRBV20-1	TRBJ2-1	TRBD2	TGCAGTGCTAGAGATTTAGCGGGAGACTACAATGAGCAGTTCTTC	CSARDLAGDYNEQFF
many	TRBV12-3/TRBV12-4	TRBJ1-6	-	TGTGCCAGCAGTTTCCAGGGGACGGCGAATTCACCCCTCCACTTT	CASSFQGTANSPLHF
many	TRBV20-1	TRBJ1-2	TRBD1	TGCAGCCTATCCTCTCAGGGGGCAGCGACTAGGAACTATGGCTACACCTTC	CSLSSQGAATRNYGYTF
-	TRBV30	TRBJ2-3	TRBD2	TGTGCCTGGAGTGTACAGGTAGCGGCGGGGGGAGATACGCAGTATTTT	CAWSVQVAAGGDTQYF
few	TRBV5-8	TRBJ2-1	TRBD2	TGTGCCAGCAGCCGGACTAGCGGGAGGAATATTTACAATGAGCAGTTCTTC	CASSRTSGRNIYNEQFF
-	TRBV27	TRBJ1-3	-	TGTGCCAGCCGTGACCTTTCGAGCTCTGGAAACACCATATATTTT	CASRDLSSSGNTIYF
-	TRBV7-3	TRBJ2-2	-	TGTGCCAGCAGCCAATACTACACCGGGGAGCTGTTTTTT	CASSQYYTGELFF
many	TRBV5-1	TRBJ1-1	-	TGCGCCAGCAGAGGGGCCCACGGGACGAACACTGAAGCTTTCTTT	CASRGAHGTNTEAFF
once	TRBV27	TRBJ2-1	-	TGTGCCAGCAGTTTTTGGAAGACGGGTTACAATGAGCAGTTCTTC	CASSFWKTGYNEQFF
-	TRBV13	TRBJ1-2	-	TGTGCCAGCAGCTTCGGGGCGGCGGGCTACACCTTC	CASSFGAAGYTF
many	TRBV2	TRBJ2-5	-	TGTGCCAGCAGTGAAGTCTTAGGAGGGACTGGGGAGACCCAGTACTTC	CASSEVLGGTGETQYF
many	TRBV12-3/TRBV12-4	TRBJ2-5	-	TGTGCCAGCGGACGTGTGCGGGAAGAGACCCAGTACTTC	CASGRVREETQYF
few	TRBV29-1	TRBJ2-2	-	TGCATCCTGGGACCGAACACCGGGGAGCTGTTTTTT	CILGPNTGELFF
-	TRBV20-1	TRBJ1-2	TRBD1	TGCAGTGTCCCCTCTGCGGGACAGGGACACTTTAACTATAGCTACACCTTC	CSVPSAGQGHFNYSYTF
many	TRBV20-1	TRBJ2-4	TRBD2	TGCAGTGCTAGCCTGACTAGCGGGAGGCAAAACATTCAGTACTTC	CSASLTSGRQNIQYF
many	TRBV20-1	TRBJ2-7	-	TGCAGTGCTAGAGATGGTTGGCAGTACTTC	CSARDGWQYF